The T cell receptor (beta chain) described here comes from a study of early T cells in non-severe SARS-CoV-2 infection. As for the study in general: Chains stayed unpaired after sequencing of bulk RNA from unsorted whole blood. The study's findings and limits: VDJdb-based annotation leaned toward anti-spike CD8 responses and missed private and CD4 specificities.

Unique molecular identifiers were affixed to single, distinct cDNA molecules. One entry per CDR3 protein results from TCRdb running MiXCR on the 5' RACE reads. The table has tens of thousands of distinct CDR3 sequences, approximately 10% seen once; the top ten hold roughly a tenth. For this clonotype: The antigen remains unidentified.

V lost 2 bases and J lost 10, with 8 bases in between. CDR3 size: 11 residues. Germline V gene data show CDR1 as LGHDT and CDR2 as YNNKEL (reference sequence). This TCR came from an adult who was a healthcare worker with PCR-confirmed SARS-CoV-2 infection or an uninfected control (not recorded which). The rearrangement joins TRBV3-1 to TRBJ1-1; D gene ambiguous. Sequenced: whole blood. CDR3 bases: TGTGCCAGCAGCCAACGGAATACAGCTTTCTTT. As protein: CASSQRNTAFF.